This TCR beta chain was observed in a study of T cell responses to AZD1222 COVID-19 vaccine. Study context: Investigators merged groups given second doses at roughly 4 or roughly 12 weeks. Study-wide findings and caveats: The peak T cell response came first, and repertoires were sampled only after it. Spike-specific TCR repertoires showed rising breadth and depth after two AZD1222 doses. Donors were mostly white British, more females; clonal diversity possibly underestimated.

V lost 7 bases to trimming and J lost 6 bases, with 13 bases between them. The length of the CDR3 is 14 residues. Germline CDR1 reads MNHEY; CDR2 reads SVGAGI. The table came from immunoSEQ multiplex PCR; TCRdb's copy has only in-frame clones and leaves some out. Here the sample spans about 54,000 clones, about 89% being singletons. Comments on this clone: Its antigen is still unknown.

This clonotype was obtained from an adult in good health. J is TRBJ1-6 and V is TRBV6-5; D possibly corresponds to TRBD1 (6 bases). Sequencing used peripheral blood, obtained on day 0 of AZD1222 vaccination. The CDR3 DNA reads TGTGCCAGCAAGGGAGGACAGCCTAATTCACCCCTCCACTTT. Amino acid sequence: CASKGGQPNSPLHF.